A single sample gave rise to the 22 T cell receptor beta chains below, sequenced in a study of neoadjuvant nivolumab and ipilimumab in lung cancer. Method: immunoSEQ multiplex PCR; TCRdb's copy keeps in-frame clones and lacks some. The sample shows roughly 20,000 clones, roughly 79% of them seen only once. The source was tumor tissue, collected after neoadjuvant nivolumab, alone or with ipilimumab, at or shortly before surgery. These receptors were collected from an adult with non-small cell lung cancer.

This chain links TRBV18 with TRBJ2-5, with D unresolved. This CDR3 is built from 12 residues. The V and J ends lost 2 bases and 3 bases respectively, with 4 bases between them. The germline V gene has CDR1 KGHSH and CDR2 LQKENI. CDR3 coding DNA: TGTGCCAGCTCACCAAAGGAAGAGACCCAGTACTTC. Amino acid sequence: CASSPKEETQYF.

The J gene is TRBJ1-5, the V gene TRBV7-8, with a tentative D call TRBD1 (6 bases). V gave up 4 bases and J gave up 6 bases, with 13 bases separating them. Germline V gene sequence: CDR1 SGHVS, CDR2 FQNEAQ. This CDR3 comprises 14 residues. The CDR3 DNA reads TGTGCCAGCAGCTCCACGGGGGCCAGTCAGCCCCAGCATTTT. Translating gives CASSSTGASQPQHF.

The chain employs TRBV6-5 and TRBJ2-7, with 8 bases matching TRBD1. Germline loops: CDR1 MNHEY, CDR2 SVGAGI. The CDR3 sequence is 14 residues long. V was pared by 7 bases and J by 2 bases, with 7 bases of the junction left unmatched. The DNA of the CDR3 is TGTGCCAGCACCCGAGGGACAGGCACCTACGAGCAGTACTTC. It encodes CASTRGTGTYEQYF.

The chain employs TRBV7-9 and TRBJ1-2; the D gene is possibly TRBD1 (5 bases). Trimming removed 1 base at V and 3 bases at J, with 6 bases between. Germline V gene sequence: CDR1 SEHNR, CDR2 FQNEAQ (reference sequence). The length of the CDR3 is 13 residues. The DNA of the CDR3 is TGTGCCAGCAGCTTAGGAGGGGACTATGGCTACACCTTC. Translating gives CASSLGGDYGYTF. The entire variable domain, with the rest obtained from reference TRBV7-9 and TRBJ1-2, is as follows: DTGVSQNPRHKITKRGQNVTFRCDPISEHNRLYWYRQTLGQGPEFLTYFQNEAQLEKSRLLSDRFSAERPKGSFSTLEIQRTEQGDSAMYLCASSLGGDYGYTFGSGTRLTVV.

The chain joins TRBV6-5 to TRBJ1-2, with a possible D match to TRBD1 (5 bases). The CDR3 loop spans 15 amino acids. Deletions cut 8 bases from V and 3 bases from J, with 19 bases between. Germline V CDR1 and CDR2: MNHEY, SVGAGI. CDR3 protein: CASYPEGFAYYGYTF. The CDR3 bases are TGTGCCAGCTACCCTGAGGGGTTTGCCTACTATGGCTACACCTTC.

The J gene is TRBJ2-7, the V gene TRBV7-9; no reliable D call. The germline V gene encodes CDR1 SEHNR and CDR2 FQNEAQ (reference sequence). Trimming took 2 bases from V and 0 from J, leaving 14 bases between them. The CDR3 extends over 16 amino acids. DNA of the CDR3: TGTGCCAGCAGCTTACTAGGGTCTGGAAGCTCCTACGAGCAGTACTTC. This encodes CASSLLGSGSSYEQYF.

This chain uses TRBV7-2 with TRBJ1-1; D is unresolved. Per the germline V gene, CDR1 is SGHTA and CDR2 is FQGNSA. V was trimmed by 5 bases and J by 10 bases, leaving 11 bases between them. CDR3 size: 11 residues. DNA of the CDR3: TGTGCCAGCAGCCCAAAGAAGGTAGCTTTCTTT. Translated: CASSPKKVAFF. The variable domain in full, with the rest retrieved from reference TRBV7-2 and TRBJ1-1, is GAGVSQSPSNKVTEKGKDVELRCDPISGHTALYWYRQSLGQGLEFLIYFQGNSAPDKSGLPSDRFSAERTGGSVSTLTIQRTQQEDSAVYLCASSPKKVAFFGQGTRLTVV.

This chain uses TRBV4-3 with TRBJ2-3; a weak D match, TRBD1 (5 bases). V lost 0 bases to trimming and J lost 3 bases, with 10 bases between them. The CDR3 runs to 15 residues. Germline CDR1 and CDR2: LGHNA and YSLEER. CDR3 in amino acids: CASSQEAGKTDTQYF. CDR3 DNA: TGCGCCAGCAGCCAAGAGGCAGGGAAGACAGATACGCAGTATTTT.

The V gene is TRBV7-6, the J gene TRBJ1-4, with 10 nucleotides matching TRBD1. This CDR3 region has 15 residues. Germline V gene data show CDR1 as SGHVS and CDR2 as FNYEAQ. After removal of 5 bases from V and 3 bases from J, the junction contained 3 bases not matched to a gene. The CDR3 reads CASSRQGASNEKLFF. The CDR3 nucleotides are TGTGCCAGCAGCCGACAGGGGGCCTCTAATGAAAAACTGTTTTTT.

The chain carries TRBV18 and TRBJ2-6; 7 bases match TRBD1. This CDR3 comprises 19 residues. Per the germline V gene, CDR1 is KGHSH and CDR2 is LQKENI. V dropped 3 bases and J dropped 0; count of bases not matched to a gene: 11. The CDR3 protein is CASSPLDRYSLSGANVLTF. CDR3 DNA: TGTGCCAGCTCACCTTTGGACAGGTATTCTCTCTCTGGGGCCAACGTCCTGACTTTC.

The chain joins TRBV5-5 to TRBJ1-1, with 7 bases identical to TRBD1. V shed 2 bases, J shed 1 base, and the junction held 5 bases outside the gene matches. The CDR3 has 15 amino acids. Germline V gives CDR1 SGHKS, CDR2 YYEKEE (reference sequence). The CDR3 DNA reads as TGTGCCAGCAGCTTCAGGGGGGAAGGGAACACTGAAGCTTTCTTT. It encodes CASSFRGEGNTEAFF.

This clone turned up a few times. The rearrangement uses TRBV7-2 and TRBJ2-5; D is perhaps TRBD1 (6 bases). Germline loops: CDR1 SGHTA, CDR2 FQGNSA. Trimming cost V 1 base and J 6 bases, with 12 bases left between them. This CDR3 is built from 14 residues. As DNA, the CDR3 is TGTGCCAGCAGCTTAGGTCTGGGGGCCCAGACCCAGTACTTC. Amino acids: CASSLGLGAQTQYF.

The rearrangement uses TRBV29-1 and TRBJ1-4; D uncertain. Germline loops: CDR1 SQVTM, CDR2 ANQGSEA. Trimming removed 6 bases from V and 8 bases from J, with 13 bases in between. CDR3 length: 12 residues. Here the CDR3 DNA reads TGCAGCGTGGGGAGTGGAAGGGAAAAACTGTTTTTT. This translates into CSVGSGREKLFF. The full variable domain, with the rest looked up from reference TRBV29-1 and TRBJ1-4, is SAVISQKPSRDICQRGTSLTIQCQVDSQVTMMFWYRQQPGQSLTLIATANQGSEATYESGFVIDKFPISRPNLTFSTLTVSNMSPEDSSIYLCSVGSGREKLFFGSGTQLSVL.

This clone was recorded only once. The genes are TRBV5-5 and TRBJ1-6; 12 nucleotides agree with TRBD1. Germline values: CDR1 SGHKS, CDR2 YYEKEE (reference sequence). The ends lost 0 bases at V and 9 bases at J; junction bases unmatched: 13. This CDR3 region has 19 residues. This CDR3 reads CASSLDGKGQGAVGSPLHF. CDR3 DNA sequence: TGTGCCAGCAGCTTGGATGGGAAGGGACAGGGGGCGGTGGGTTCACCCCTCCACTTT.

This clone was detected a few times. This rearrangement joins TRBV7-9 to TRBJ2-7, with D perhaps TRBD2 (5 bases). CDR1 is SEHNR, CDR2 FQNEAQ, per germline (reference sequence). Trimming took 3 bases from V and 0 from J, leaving 18 bases between them. CDR3 size: 17 residues. CDR3 protein: CASSFFHAGPASYEQYF. The CDR3 nucleotides read TGTGCCAGCAGCTTCTTCCACGCGGGTCCCGCCTCCTACGAGCAGTACTTC.

The chain carries TRBV9 and TRBJ2-2; 9 nucleotides align to TRBD2. From germline, CDR1 is SGDLS and CDR2 YYNGEE. This CDR3 is built from 17 residues. After removal of 0 bases from V and 3 bases from J, the junction contained 6 bases not matched to a gene. The CDR3 sequence is CASSVGHRGGDTGELFF. As DNA, the CDR3 is TGTGCCAGCAGCGTAGGTCATCGCGGGGGGGACACCGGGGAGCTGTTTTTT.

CDR3: CASSPHKGTEAFF. CDR3 DNA: TGTGCCAGCTCACCACATAAGGGGACTGAAGCTTTCTTT. The chain has TRBV18 and TRBJ1-1; possibly TRBD1 for D (5 bases). The CDR3 extends over 13 amino acids. In germline, CDR1 is KGHSH, CDR2 LQKENI. V lost 1 base and J lost 5, with 8 bases in between.

V gene TRBV5-1 combines with J gene TRBJ2-7, with 10 bases that match TRBD2. The trim removed 2 bases at V and 1 base at J, leaving 3 bases unmatched. Germline CDR1 and CDR2: SGHRS and YFSETQ. The CDR3 runs to 15 residues. Written as DNA, the CDR3 is TGCGCCAGCAGCTTTAGCGGGGGGAGTTCCTACGAGCAGTACTTC. This codes for CASSFSGGSSYEQYF.

The rearrangement links TRBV25-1 to TRBJ1-2; 7 bases align to TRBD1. This CDR3 spans 14 amino acids. Germline V lookup: CDR1 MGHDK, CDR2 SYGVNS. V trimming: 4 bases; J trimming: 4 bases; junction bases outside the gene matches: 6. The CDR3 loop reads CASSGGQTVYGYTF. The CDR3 DNA reads as TGTGCCAGCAGTGGGGGACAGACAGTCTATGGCTACACCTTC.

The rearrangement uses TRBV11-2 and TRBJ2-1; TRBD2 matches 10 bases. After removal of 6 bases from V and 5 bases from J, the junction contained 7 bases not matched to a gene. The CDR3 has 15 amino acids. CDR1 and CDR2 from the germline V gene are SGHAT and FQNNGV. CDR3 in amino acids: CASSPSGGAHNEQFF. Here the CDR3 DNA reads TGTGCCAGCAGTCCCAGCGGGGGGGCCCACAATGAGCAGTTCTTC.

The chain employs TRBV6-1 and TRBJ2-2; D is perhaps TRBD1 (6 bases). The V gene lost 7 bases and the J gene lost 6 bases, with 18 bases spanning the gap. The germline V gene encodes CDR1 MNHNS and CDR2 SASEGT. The CDR3 runs 15 residues. DNA of the CDR3: TGTGCCAGCACAACAGGGACGGGTATCCCCGGGGAGCTGTTTTTT. It translates to CASTTGTGIPGELFF.

The V call is TRBV7-2, the J call TRBJ2-2, with 11 positions matching TRBD2. This CDR3 spans 16 amino acids. V lost 3 bases, J lost 8 bases, and 8 bases stayed unmatched. Germline assignment: CDR1 SGHTA and CDR2 FQGNSA. This CDR3 reads CASSLTLAGVGGELFF. CDR3 in DNA: TGTGCCAGCAGCTTGACACTAGCGGGGGTTGGAGGGGAGCTGTTTTTT.